The 30 T cell receptor beta chains below all came from one sample that was sequenced in a study of T cell changes during pregnancy in multiple sclerosis. The protocol was immunoSEQ multiplex PCR, while the TCRdb copy is restricted to in-frame clones and leaves out a portion. The table includes approximately 64,000 clones, around 92% detected once. This specimen consisted of peripheral blood, obtained in the first trimester of pregnancy. These receptors were obtained from a female donor with multiple sclerosis, enrolled in a pregnancy study.

This clone was detected only once. This sequence joins TRBV6-6 and TRBJ1-4, with unresolved D. This CDR3 is built from 13 residues. Trimming took 5 bases from V and 5 from J, leaving 9 bases between them. Germline assignment: CDR1 MNHNY and CDR2 SVGAGI (reference sequence). DNA of the CDR3: TGTGCCAGCAGTGGACGGGAAAATGAAAAACTGTTTTTT. It specifies CASSGRENEKLFF.

The chain couples TRBV19 to TRBJ1-4; D perhaps matches TRBD1 (5 bases). Trimming pared 6 bases from V and 3 bases from J, leaving 11 bases between. From germline, CDR1 is LNHDA and CDR2 SQIVND (reference sequence). The CDR3 extends over 14 amino acids. In nucleotides, the CDR3 is TGTGCCAGTAGACGGACGACAGCTAATGAAAAACTGTTTTTT. Translated, it gives CASRRTTANEKLFF.

This clone was found once. This chain uses TRBV4-3 with TRBJ2-1; D ambiguous. The V gene lost 0 bases and the J gene lost 4 bases, with 4 bases spanning the gap. The CDR3 has 13 amino acids. CDR1 is LGHNA, CDR2 YSLEER, per germline. The CDR3 nucleotides read TGCGCCAGCAGCCAAGACCTTTACAATGAGCAGTTCTTC. Translating gives CASSQDLYNEQFF.

The chain links TRBV27 to TRBJ1-5, with unresolved D. CDR3 size: 13 residues. From germline, CDR1 is MNHEY and CDR2 SMNVEV (reference sequence). Trimming removed 0 bases from V and 9 bases from J, with 9 bases in between. CDR3 region: CASSLSVRGPQHF. The DNA of the CDR3 is TGTGCCAGCAGTTTATCGGTACGGGGGCCCCAGCATTTT.

The chain carries TRBV19 and TRBJ2-7; D remains unclear. The CDR3 has 11 amino acids. Germline V CDR1 and CDR2: LNHDA, SQIVND (reference sequence). V lost 0 bases and J 6 bases, leaving 3 bases between the germline ends. The CDR3 DNA reads TGTGCCAGTAGTATAGAGGCCGAGCAGTACTTC. Amino acid sequence: CASSIEAEQYF.

V usage is TRBV30 and J usage is TRBJ2-7; the D is unclear. Looked up from germline, CDR1 is GTSNPN and CDR2 is SVGIG (reference sequence). The V end was cut by 2 bases, the J end by 1 base, with 15 bases between. The CDR3 is 15 amino acids. In nucleotides, the CDR3 is TGTGCCTGGAGTAATCGTCAGATTGTGTCCTACGAGCAGTACTTC. It specifies CAWSNRQIVSYEQYF.

Only one count was recorded for this clone. The genes are TRBV6-1 and TRBJ1-2; tentative D call: TRBD1 (5 bases). Germline V gene lookup returns CDR1 MNHNS and CDR2 SASEGT. V was cut by 0 bases and J by 8 bases, with 19 bases left in between. This CDR3 has 16 residues. The chain's CDR3 is CASSEALGQGTFGYTF. In DNA form, the CDR3 reads TGTGCCAGCAGTGAAGCGCTAGGGCAGGGAACTTTCGGCTACACCTTC.

V and J are TRBV2 and TRBJ2-7; D is perhaps TRBD1 (6 bases). Germline V gene lookup returns CDR1 SNHLY and CDR2 FYNNEI. The CDR3 runs to 16 residues. V was cut by 2 bases and J by 5 bases, with 19 bases left in between. The CDR3 protein is CASSERAQDSSHEQYF. The CDR3 DNA is TGTGCCAGCAGTGAACGGGCGCAGGACAGTTCACACGAGCAGTACTTC. Drawing the rest from reference TRBV2 and TRBJ2-7, the complete variable domain is EPEVTQTPSHQVTQMGQEVILRCVPISNHLYFYWYRQILGQKVEFLVSFYNNEISEKSEIFDDQFSVERPDGSNFTLKIRSTKLEDSAMYFCASSERAQDSSHEQYFGPGTRLTVT.

The V and J genes are TRBV2 and TRBJ2-7; 9 nucleotides align to TRBD2. Germline V gene sequence: CDR1 SNHLY, CDR2 FYNNEI. J was trimmed by 2 bases and V by 6 bases; bases with no gene match: 11. The CDR3 length is 16 residues. The CDR3 nucleotides read TGTGCCAGCAGATCCGTCCGGACTAGCGTCACCTACGAGCAGTACTTC. It is translated as CASRSVRTSVTYEQYF.

This chain links TRBV6-1 with TRBJ2-7; 8 bases agree with TRBD2. Germline CDR1 reads MNHNS; CDR2 reads SASEGT. The trim removed 11 bases at V and 3 bases at J, leaving 6 bases unmatched. This CDR3 has 12 amino acids. The CDR3 nucleotides are TGTGCCCTAACCGGGGGGGTCTACGAGCAGTACTTC. Amino acid sequence: CALTGGVYEQYF.

This chain links TRBV11-3 with TRBJ2-1; 11 nucleotides agree with TRBD2. This CDR3 has 13 residues. The germline gives CDR1 SGHNT, CDR2 YENEEA. The CDR3 sequence: CATSGILYNEQFF. Written as DNA, the CDR3 is TGTGCGACTAGCGGGATTTTATACAATGAGCAGTTCTTC.

The chain combines TRBV7-3 with TRBJ2-2; D unresolved. CDR1 is SGHTA and CDR2 is FQGTGA in the germline V gene. V was clipped by 4 bases and J by 3 bases, with 6 bases between them. The CDR3 sequence is 13 residues long. The CDR3 is CASSSSYTGELFF. The CDR3 DNA reads TGTGCCAGCAGCTCCTCCTACACCGGGGAGCTGTTTTTT.

The rearrangement links TRBV30 to TRBJ2-1; a possible D gene is TRBD2 (5 bases). The CDR3 consists of 12 residues. Trimming shortened V by 2 bases and J by 10 bases, and 12 bases separated the two germline ends. Germline V gene data show CDR1 as GTSNPN and CDR2 as SVGIG (reference sequence). The CDR3 is CAWSSTPGEQFF. The CDR3 DNA reads as TGTGCCTGGAGTTCCACACCGGGGGAGCAGTTCTTC.

CDR3 protein: CASSLGVGGGLDEQYF. The CDR3 DNA reads as TGTGCCAGCAGTTTAGGGGTCGGCGGGGGATTGGACGAGCAGTACTTC. The chain recombines TRBV28 with TRBJ2-7; 7 bases match TRBD2. V dropped 2 bases and J dropped 5; count of bases not matched to a gene: 12. The CDR3 is 16 amino acids. Germline V gene data show CDR1 as MDHEN and CDR2 as SYDVKM. Drawing the rest from reference TRBV28 and TRBJ2-7, the complete variable domain is DVKVTQSSRYLVKRTGEKVFLECVQDMDHENMFWYRQDPGLGLRLIYFSYDVKMKEKGDIPEGYSVSREKKERFSLILESASTNQTSMYLCASSLGVGGGLDEQYFGPGTRLTVT.

In DNA, the CDR3 is TGCGCCAGCAGCTTGGCCAGCGGGAGGGCCTACGAGCAGTACTTC. Translated: CASSLASGRAYEQYF. This sequence joins TRBV5-1 and TRBJ2-7, with 10 bases fitting TRBD2. CDR3 size: 15 residues. V was clipped by 0 bases and J by 2 bases; unmatched bases: 2. Germline assignment: CDR1 SGHRS and CDR2 YFSETQ.

The rearrangement links TRBV4-1 to TRBJ1-5, with 10 nucleotides matching TRBD1. This CDR3 has 15 residues. Germline lookup yields CDR1 MGHRA and CDR2 YSYEKL. The J segment lost 5 bases and the V segment lost 0 bases, leaving 1 base of the junction unmatched. The CDR3 loop reads CASSQEGQGYQPQHF. In DNA form, the CDR3 reads TGCGCCAGCAGCCAAGAGGGACAGGGGTATCAGCCCCAGCATTTT.

J is TRBJ2-7 and V is TRBV19; TRBD1 aligns across 9 bases. This CDR3 spans 15 amino acids. J was trimmed by 3 bases and V by 6 bases; bases with no gene match: 9. From germline, CDR1 is LNHDA and CDR2 SQIVND (reference sequence). The chain's CDR3 is CASRPSGQGNYEQYF. CDR3 coding DNA: TGTGCCAGTAGGCCAAGCGGACAGGGGAACTACGAGCAGTACTTC.

The V gene is TRBV5-1, the J gene TRBJ2-6, with TRBD2 as a possible D gene (5 bases). Trimming removed 1 base at V and 2 bases at J, with 10 bases between. The CDR3 extends over 16 amino acids. The germline V gene encodes CDR1 SGHRS and CDR2 YFSETQ. The CDR3 spells CASSLTGNPGANVLTF. CDR3 DNA sequence: TGCGCCAGCAGCTTGACGGGGAACCCTGGGGCCAACGTCCTGACTTTC.

The chain uses TRBV9 and TRBJ2-3; 8 bases line up with TRBD2. CDR1 and CDR2 (germline): SGDLS, YYNGEE. Trimming removed 0 bases from V and 2 bases from J; junction bases left unmatched: 5. CDR3 length equals 16 residues. CDR3 amino acids: CASSVASAGDTDTQYF. The CDR3 DNA follows: TGTGCCAGCAGCGTAGCATCAGCGGGGGACACAGATACGCAGTATTTT. Full variable domain (outside the CDR3, taken from reference TRBV9 and TRBJ2-3): DSGVTQTPKHLITATGQRVTLRCSPRSGDLSVYWYQQSLDQGLQFLIQYYNGEERAKGNILERFSAQQFPDLHSELNLSSLELGDSALYFCASSVASAGDTDTQYFGPGTRLTVL.

This sequence joins TRBV27 and TRBJ2-1, with TRBD2 identical over 13 bases. The CDR3 sequence is 16 residues long. V was pared by 3 bases and J by 8 bases, with 7 bases of the junction left unmatched. Germline CDR1 reads MNHEY; CDR2 reads SMNVEV (reference sequence). CDR3 region: CASSFLTSGRNDEQFF. In DNA form, the CDR3 reads TGTGCCAGCAGTTTCCTGACTAGCGGGAGGAACGATGAGCAGTTCTTC.

The table lists this clone with a count of one. V gene TRBV13 combines with J gene TRBJ2-1, with 10 nucleotides matching TRBD1. With V trimmed by 5 bases and J by 7 bases, 11 bases remained unmatched. The CDR3 covers 16 residues. Germline V gives CDR1 PRHDT, CDR2 FYEKMQ (reference sequence). The CDR3 nucleotides are TGTGCCAGCAGCAAAACCGGGACAGGGGATTTGAATGAGCAGTTCTTC. Amino acids: CASSKTGTGDLNEQFF.

The chain carries TRBV14 and TRBJ1-1; the D gene is possibly TRBD1 (6 bases). Germline-derived CDR1 and CDR2 are SGHDN and FVKESK. This CDR3 contains 15 residues. With 1 base removed from V and 1 base from J, the gap between germline ends came to 10 bases. The CDR3 coding sequence is TGTGCCAGCAGCCAAGGGCAGGGGAAGAACACTGAAGCTTTCTTT. Translation: CASSQGQGKNTEAFF.

CDR3: CASRSRTTYTDTQYF. In DNA form, the CDR3 reads TGTGCCAGCAGGTCTCGGACTACTTACACAGATACGCAGTATTTT. The V call is TRBV2, the J call TRBJ2-3; a weak D match, TRBD2 (6 bases). This CDR3 is 15 amino acids long. V was clipped by 6 bases and J by 2 bases, with 15 bases between them. CDR1 is SNHLY and CDR2 is FYNNEI in the germline V gene. Full variable domain (outside the CDR3, taken from reference TRBV2 and TRBJ2-3): EPEVTQTPSHQVTQMGQEVILRCVPISNHLYFYWYRQILGQKVEFLVSFYNNEISEKSEIFDDQFSVERPDGSNFTLKIRSTKLEDSAMYFCASRSRTTYTDTQYFGPGTRLTVL.

V and J are TRBV30 and TRBJ2-1; TRBD1 is a possible D gene (5 bases). CDR3 length equals 16 residues. Germline V lookup: CDR1 GTSNPN, CDR2 SVGIG (reference sequence). Trimming stripped 4 bases from V and 0 bases from J, with 16 bases between. CDR3 loop: CAWKWSRVDSYNEQFF. CDR3 sequence (DNA): TGTGCCTGGAAGTGGAGCAGGGTAGACTCCTACAATGAGCAGTTCTTC.

This clone has a handful of counts. The chain recombines TRBV4-3 with TRBJ2-7; 9 nucleotides agree with TRBD2. The CDR3 is 18 residues long. Per germline, CDR1 LGHNA and CDR2 YSLEER. J gave up 6 bases and V 0 bases, and 15 bases lay outside the gene matches. CDR3: CASSQDVVAGVPPGEQYF. The DNA for the CDR3 is TGCGCCAGCAGCCAAGATGTGGTAGCGGGAGTCCCTCCGGGCGAGCAGTACTTC.

This chain links TRBV18 with TRBJ2-5; no clear D gene. The CDR3 is made up of 14 amino acids. Germline V gene data show CDR1 as KGHSH and CDR2 as LQKENI. Trimming pared 2 bases from V and 2 bases from J, leaving 9 bases between. The CDR3 here is CASSPVIVQETQYF. The CDR3 nucleotides read TGTGCCAGCTCACCAGTAATCGTTCAAGAGACCCAGTACTTC. Variable domain in full (rest from reference TRBV18 and TRBJ2-5): NAGVMQNPRHLVRRRGQEARLRCSPMKGHSHVYWYRQLPEEGLKFMVYLQKENIIDESGMPKERFSAEFPKEGPSILRIQQVVRGDSAAYFCASSPVIVQETQYFGPGTRLLVL.

This clone came up once. V usage is TRBV7-9 and J usage is TRBJ1-6, with unresolved D. Germline lookup yields CDR1 SEHNR and CDR2 FQNEAQ (reference sequence). The CDR3 has 16 amino acids. V lost 3 bases, J lost 7 bases, and 16 bases lay in between. As DNA, the CDR3 is TGTGCCAGCAGCTTGAATGGCGGGGAGGAGAATTCACCCCTCCACTTT. This translates into CASSLNGGEENSPLHF. Based on the CDR3 plus reference TRBV7-9 and TRBJ1-6, the full variable domain is DTGVSQNPRHKITKRGQNVTFRCDPISEHNRLYWYRQTLGQGPEFLTYFQNEAQLEKSRLLSDRFSAERPKGSFSTLEIQRTEQGDSAMYLCASSLNGGEENSPLHFGNGTRLTVT.

V usage is TRBV11-3 and J usage is TRBJ2-7; unclear D gene. The CDR3 length is 15 residues. The V end was cut by 5 bases, the J end by 0 bases, with 14 bases between. CDR1 is SGHNT and CDR2 is YENEEA in the germline V gene. CDR3 sequence: CASSQTWAGSYEQYF. CDR3 DNA sequence: TGTGCCAGCAGCCAGACCTGGGCAGGCTCCTACGAGCAGTACTTC.

This chain joins TRBV7-9 and TRBJ2-7; D is ambiguous. Between the trimmed V and J ends, which lost 6 bases and 3 bases, there was a span of 15 bases. Germline loops: CDR1 SEHNR, CDR2 FQNEAQ (reference sequence). The CDR3 consists of 14 residues. The CDR3 sequence is CASSPFAPGYEQYF. CDR3 nucleotide sequence: TGTGCCAGCAGTCCCTTTGCGCCGGGCTACGAGCAGTACTTC. The entire variable domain, with the rest obtained from reference TRBV7-9 and TRBJ2-7, is as follows: DTGVSQNPRHKITKRGQNVTFRCDPISEHNRLYWYRQTLGQGPEFLTYFQNEAQLEKSRLLSDRFSAERPKGSFSTLEIQRTEQGDSAMYLCASSPFAPGYEQYFGPGTRLTVT.

The rearrangement links TRBV4-2 to TRBJ2-1; no reliable D call. Germline V gene sequence: CDR1 LGHNA, CDR2 YNFKEQ. Trimming removed 2 bases from V and 5 bases from J, with 13 bases in between. This CDR3 has 15 amino acids. CDR3 protein: CASSQYLTSDNEQFF. In DNA form, the CDR3 reads TGTGCCAGCAGCCAATACCTAACAAGCGACAATGAGCAGTTCTTC.